This T cell receptor beta chain is drawn from a study of control samples from healthy donors and cancer patients. This table comes from immunoSEQ multiplex PCR, and its TCRdb copy is limited to in-frame clones, with some not included. This table holds fewer than 500,000 clones, around 90% found once. This CDR3 is built from 14 residues. Germline V gives CDR1 SGHVS, CDR2 FQNEAQ. Trimming pared 3 bases from V and 5 bases from J, leaving 10 bases between. This rearrangement joins TRBV7-8 to TRBJ1-4; a possible D gene is TRBD1 (5 bases). The sample taken for sequencing was PBMCs. The source is a man aged 35 to 55 with head and neck cancer. CDR3 sequence: CASSFNEGNEKLFF. CDR3 nucleotides: TGTGCCAGCAGCTTTAACGAGGGGAATGAAAAACTGTTTTTT.